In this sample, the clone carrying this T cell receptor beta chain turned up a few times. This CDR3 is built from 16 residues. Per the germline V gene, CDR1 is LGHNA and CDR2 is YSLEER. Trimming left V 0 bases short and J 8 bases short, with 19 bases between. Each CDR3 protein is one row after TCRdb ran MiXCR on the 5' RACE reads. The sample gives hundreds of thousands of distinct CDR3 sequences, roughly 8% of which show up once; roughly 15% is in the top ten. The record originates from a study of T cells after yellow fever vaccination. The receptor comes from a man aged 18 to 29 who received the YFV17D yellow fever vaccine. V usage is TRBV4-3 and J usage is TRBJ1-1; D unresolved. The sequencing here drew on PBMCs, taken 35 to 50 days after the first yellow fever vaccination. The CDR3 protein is CASSQDAVVGSREAFF. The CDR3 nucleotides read TGCGCCAGCAGCCAAGATGCGGTTGTGGGAAGTAGGGAAGCTTTCTTT.